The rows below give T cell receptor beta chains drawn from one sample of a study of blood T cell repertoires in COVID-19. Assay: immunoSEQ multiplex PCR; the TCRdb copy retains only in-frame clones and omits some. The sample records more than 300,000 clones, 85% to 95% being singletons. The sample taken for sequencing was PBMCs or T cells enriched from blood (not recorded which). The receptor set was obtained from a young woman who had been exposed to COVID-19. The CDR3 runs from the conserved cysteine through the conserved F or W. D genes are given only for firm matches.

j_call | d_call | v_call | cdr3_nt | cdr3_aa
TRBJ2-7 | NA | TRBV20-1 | TGCAGTGCTAGTCCCAGGGGCTCCTACGAGCAGTACTTC | CSASPRGSYEQYF
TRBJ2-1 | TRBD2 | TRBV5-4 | TGTGCCAGCAGCCAAGGTAGTGGCGGGGGGCACAATGAGCAGTTCTTC | CASSQGSGGGHNEQFF
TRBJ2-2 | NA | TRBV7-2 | TGTGCCAGCAGCTTAACCGGGAACACCGGGGAGCTGTTTTTT | CASSLTGNTGELFF
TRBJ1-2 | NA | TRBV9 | TGTGCCAGCAGCGTAGTCGGAGGGTGGGGCTCGGGATCCTATGGCTACACCTTC | CASSVVGGWGSGSYGYTF
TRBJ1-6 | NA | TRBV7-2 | TGTGCCAGCAGCCCCGCGGGGCTTACACCCCTCCACTTT | CASSPAGLTPLHF
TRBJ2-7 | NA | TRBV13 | TGTGCCAGCAGCTTAGTCGCGCGGGGACCAACCTACGAGCAGTACTTC | CASSLVARGPTYEQYF
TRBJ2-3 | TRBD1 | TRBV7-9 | TGTGCCAGCAGCTTATTATCCTGGGGACAGGGAACAGATACGCAGTATTTT | CASSLLSWGQGTDTQYF
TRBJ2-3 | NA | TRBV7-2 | TGTGCCAGCAGCCGCCCCCTGGCGGCAACTAGCACAGATACGCAGTATTTT | CASSRPLAATSTDTQYF
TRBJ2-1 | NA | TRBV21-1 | TGTGCCAGCAGCAAAATAGGTCGCGACAGGGCCACCTACAATGAGCAGTTCTTC | CASSKIGRDRATYNEQFF
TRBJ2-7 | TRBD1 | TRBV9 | TGTGCCAGCAGCTCAGGACAGGGGTCCTACGAGCAGTACTTC | CASSSGQGSYEQYF